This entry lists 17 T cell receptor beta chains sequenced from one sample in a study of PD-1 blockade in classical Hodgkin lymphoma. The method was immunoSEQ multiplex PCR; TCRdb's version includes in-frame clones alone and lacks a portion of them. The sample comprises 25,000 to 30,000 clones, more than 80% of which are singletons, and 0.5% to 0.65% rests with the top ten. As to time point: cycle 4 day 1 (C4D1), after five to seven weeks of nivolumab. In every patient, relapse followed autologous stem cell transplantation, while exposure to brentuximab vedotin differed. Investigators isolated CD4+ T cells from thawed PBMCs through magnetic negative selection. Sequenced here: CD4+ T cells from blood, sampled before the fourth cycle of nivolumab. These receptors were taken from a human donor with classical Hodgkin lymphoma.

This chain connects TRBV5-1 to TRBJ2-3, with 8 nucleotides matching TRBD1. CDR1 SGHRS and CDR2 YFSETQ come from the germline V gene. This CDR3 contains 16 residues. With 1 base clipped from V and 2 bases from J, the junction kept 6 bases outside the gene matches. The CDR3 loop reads CASSLPRQGTTDTQYF. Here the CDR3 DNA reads TGCGCCAGCAGCTTGCCCCGACAGGGGACCACAGATACGCAGTATTTT.

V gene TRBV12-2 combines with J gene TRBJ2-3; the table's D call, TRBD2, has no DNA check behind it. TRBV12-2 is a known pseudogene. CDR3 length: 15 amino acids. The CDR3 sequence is CASSTGLAGTDTQYF. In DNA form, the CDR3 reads TGTGCCAGCAGCACGGGACTAGCGGGCACAGATACGCAGTATTTT.

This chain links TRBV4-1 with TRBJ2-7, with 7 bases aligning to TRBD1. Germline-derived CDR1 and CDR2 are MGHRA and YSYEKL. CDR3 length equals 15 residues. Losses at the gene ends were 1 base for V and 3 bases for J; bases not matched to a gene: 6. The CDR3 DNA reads TGCGCCAGCAGCCAAGCCAACAGGGGCGGCTACGAGCAGTACTTC. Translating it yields CASSQANRGGYEQYF.

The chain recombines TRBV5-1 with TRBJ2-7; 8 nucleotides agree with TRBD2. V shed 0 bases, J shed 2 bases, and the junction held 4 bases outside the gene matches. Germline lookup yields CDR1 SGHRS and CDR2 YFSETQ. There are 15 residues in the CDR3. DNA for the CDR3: TGCGCCAGCAGCTTGGTAGCGGGGAACACCTACGAGCAGTACTTC. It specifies CASSLVAGNTYEQYF.

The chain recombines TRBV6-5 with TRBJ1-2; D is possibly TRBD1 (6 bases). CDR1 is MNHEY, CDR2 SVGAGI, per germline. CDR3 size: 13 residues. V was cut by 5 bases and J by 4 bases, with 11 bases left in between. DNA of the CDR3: TGTGCCAGCAGTAACAGGGTGGGCTATGGCTACACCTTC. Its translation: CASSNRVGYGYTF.

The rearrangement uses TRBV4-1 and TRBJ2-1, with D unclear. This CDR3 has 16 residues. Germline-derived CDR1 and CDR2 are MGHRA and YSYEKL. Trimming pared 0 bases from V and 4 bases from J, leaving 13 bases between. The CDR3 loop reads CASSQEAAPRYNEQFF. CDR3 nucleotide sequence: TGCGCCAGCAGCCAAGAGGCAGCTCCGCGTTACAATGAGCAGTTCTTC.

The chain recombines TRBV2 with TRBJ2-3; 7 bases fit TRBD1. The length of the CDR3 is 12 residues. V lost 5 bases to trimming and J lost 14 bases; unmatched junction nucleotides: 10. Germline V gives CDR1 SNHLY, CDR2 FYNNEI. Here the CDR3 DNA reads TGTGCCAGCAGTACAGACAGGGTGGTTGGGTATTTT. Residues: CASSTDRVVGYF.

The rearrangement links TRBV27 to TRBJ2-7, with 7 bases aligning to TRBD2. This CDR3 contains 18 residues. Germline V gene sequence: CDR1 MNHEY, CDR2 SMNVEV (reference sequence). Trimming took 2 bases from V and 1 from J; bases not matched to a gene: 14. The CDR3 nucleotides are TGTGCCAGCAGTTTAGGGGGGGGGTCCCCGAAACTTTCCTACGAGCAGTACTTC. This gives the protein CASSLGGGSPKLSYEQYF.

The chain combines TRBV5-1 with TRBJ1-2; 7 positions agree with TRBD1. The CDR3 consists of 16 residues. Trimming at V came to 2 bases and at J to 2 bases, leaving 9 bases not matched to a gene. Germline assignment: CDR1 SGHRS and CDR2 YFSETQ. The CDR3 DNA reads TGCGCCAGCAGCTTCAGGGGGAATAGGGAGAACTATGGCTACACCTTC. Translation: CASSFRGNRENYGYTF.

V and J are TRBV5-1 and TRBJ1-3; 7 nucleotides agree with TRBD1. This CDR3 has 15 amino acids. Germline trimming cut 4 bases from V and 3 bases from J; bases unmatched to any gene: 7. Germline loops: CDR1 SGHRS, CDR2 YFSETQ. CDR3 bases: TGCGCCAGCAGCATTTACAGGGGTGATGGAAACACCATATATTTT. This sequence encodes CASSIYRGDGNTIYF.

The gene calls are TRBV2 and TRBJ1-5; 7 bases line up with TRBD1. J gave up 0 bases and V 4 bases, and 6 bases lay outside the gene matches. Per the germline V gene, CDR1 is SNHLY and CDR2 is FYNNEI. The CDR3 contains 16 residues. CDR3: CASSVWTGDSNQPQHF. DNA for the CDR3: TGTGCCAGCAGTGTTTGGACAGGTGATAGCAATCAGCCCCAGCATTTT.

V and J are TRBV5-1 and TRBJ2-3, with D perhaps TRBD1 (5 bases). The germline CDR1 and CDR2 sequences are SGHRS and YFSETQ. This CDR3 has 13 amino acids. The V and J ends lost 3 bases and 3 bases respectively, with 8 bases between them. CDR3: CASSSRGTDTQYF. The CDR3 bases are TGCGCCAGCAGCTCAAGGGGAACAGATACGCAGTATTTT.

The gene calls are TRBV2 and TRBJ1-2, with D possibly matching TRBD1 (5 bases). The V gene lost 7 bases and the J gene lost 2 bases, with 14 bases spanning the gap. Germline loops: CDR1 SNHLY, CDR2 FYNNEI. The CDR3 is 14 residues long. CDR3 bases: TGTGCCAGCAAACGGGAAGAGGGGAACTATGGCTACACCTTC. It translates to CASKREEGNYGYTF.

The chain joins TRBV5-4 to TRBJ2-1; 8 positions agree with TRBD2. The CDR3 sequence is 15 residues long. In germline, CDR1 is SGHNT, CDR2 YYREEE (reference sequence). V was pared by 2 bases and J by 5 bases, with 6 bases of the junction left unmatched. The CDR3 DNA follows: TGTGCCAGCAGCTTTGCGGGGGGTCCTAACAATGAGCAGTTCTTC. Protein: CASSFAGGPNNEQFF.

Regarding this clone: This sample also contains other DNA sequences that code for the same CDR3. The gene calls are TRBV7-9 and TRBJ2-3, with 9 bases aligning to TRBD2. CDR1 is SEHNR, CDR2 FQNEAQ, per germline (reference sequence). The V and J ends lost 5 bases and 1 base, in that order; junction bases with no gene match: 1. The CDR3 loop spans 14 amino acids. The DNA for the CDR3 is TGTGCCAGCAGCGCTAGCGGGGGCACAGATACGCAGTATTTT. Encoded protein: CASSASGGTDTQYF.

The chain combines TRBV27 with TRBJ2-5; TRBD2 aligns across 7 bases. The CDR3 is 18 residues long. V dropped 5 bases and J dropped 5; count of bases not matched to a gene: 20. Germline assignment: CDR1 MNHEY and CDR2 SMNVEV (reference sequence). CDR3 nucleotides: TGTGCCAGCAGTCCCTCAAGGCAGGCGGGGGAATTCGTGGAGACCCAGTACTTC. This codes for CASSPSRQAGEFVETQYF.

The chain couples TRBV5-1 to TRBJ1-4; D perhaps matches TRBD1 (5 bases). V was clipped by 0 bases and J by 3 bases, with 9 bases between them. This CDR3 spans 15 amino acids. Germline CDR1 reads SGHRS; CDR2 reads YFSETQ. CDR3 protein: CASSLGRGSNEKLFF. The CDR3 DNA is TGCGCCAGCAGCTTGGGGAGGGGTTCTAATGAAAAACTGTTTTTT.